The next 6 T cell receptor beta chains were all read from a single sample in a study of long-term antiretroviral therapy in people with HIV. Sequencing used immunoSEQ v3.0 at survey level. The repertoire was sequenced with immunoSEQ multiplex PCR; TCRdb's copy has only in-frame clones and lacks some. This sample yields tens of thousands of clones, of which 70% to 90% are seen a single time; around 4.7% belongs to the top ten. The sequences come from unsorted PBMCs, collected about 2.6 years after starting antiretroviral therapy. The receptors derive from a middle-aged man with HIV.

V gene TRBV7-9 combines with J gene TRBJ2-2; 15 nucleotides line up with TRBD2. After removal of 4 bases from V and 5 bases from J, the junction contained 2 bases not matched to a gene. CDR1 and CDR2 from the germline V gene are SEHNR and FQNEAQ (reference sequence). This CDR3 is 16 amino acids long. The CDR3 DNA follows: TGTGCCAGCAGCTCGGGACTAGCGGGAGGTACCGGGGAGCTGTTTTTT. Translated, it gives CASSSGLAGGTGELFF.

This CDR3 reads CASSPQAGTTELFF. In nucleotides, the CDR3 is TGTGCCAGCAGCCCCCAAGCGGGGACCACGGAGCTGTTTTTT. V gene TRBV4-2 combines with J gene TRBJ2-2; 7 positions match TRBD2. V was pared by 4 bases and J by 10 bases, with 9 bases of the junction left unmatched. Germline loops: CDR1 LGHNA, CDR2 YNFKEQ. The CDR3 runs 14 residues.

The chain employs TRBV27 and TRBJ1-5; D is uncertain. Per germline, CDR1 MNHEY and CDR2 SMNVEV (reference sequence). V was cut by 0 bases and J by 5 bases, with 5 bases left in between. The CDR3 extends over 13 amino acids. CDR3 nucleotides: TGTGCCAGCAGTTTATCGCCCGATCAGCCCCAGCATTTT. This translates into CASSLSPDQPQHF.

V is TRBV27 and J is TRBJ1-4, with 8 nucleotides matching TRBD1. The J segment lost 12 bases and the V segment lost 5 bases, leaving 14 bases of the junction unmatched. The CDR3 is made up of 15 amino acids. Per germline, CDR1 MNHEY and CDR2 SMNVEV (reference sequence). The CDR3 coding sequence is TGTGCCAGCAGTCGCCTGGGGGGACAGGTTGGGGAACTGTTTTTT. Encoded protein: CASSRLGGQVGELFF.

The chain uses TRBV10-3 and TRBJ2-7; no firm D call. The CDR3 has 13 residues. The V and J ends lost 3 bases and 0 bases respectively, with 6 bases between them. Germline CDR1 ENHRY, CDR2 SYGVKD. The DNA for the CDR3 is TGTGCCATCAGTGAAGACAACTCCTACGAGCAGTACTTC. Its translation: CAISEDNSYEQYF.

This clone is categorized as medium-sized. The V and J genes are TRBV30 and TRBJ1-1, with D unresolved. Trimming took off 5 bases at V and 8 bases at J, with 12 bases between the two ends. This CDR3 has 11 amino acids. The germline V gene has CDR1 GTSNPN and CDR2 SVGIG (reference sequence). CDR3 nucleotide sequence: TGTGCCTGGGACGGCCTACCGGAAGCTTTCTTT. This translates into CAWDGLPEAFF.